The subject of this entry is one T cell receptor beta chain. Participants' reported clinical history set cohort assignment. Assay: immunoSEQ multiplex PCR; the TCRdb copy retains only in-frame clones and omits some. The sample records around 320,000 clones, nearly 90% being singletons. This record comes from a study of blood T cell repertoires in COVID-19. Looking at the study overall: COVID-19 samples collected from the United States, Italy and Spain covered acute and convalescent phases. T cells, B-cell-depleted T cells, or PBMCs supplied cDNA or gDNA.

V lost 3 bases to trimming and J lost 4 bases; unmatched junction nucleotides: 5. Germline V lookup: CDR1 MDHEN, CDR2 SYDVKM. The CDR3 runs 15 residues. The chain employs TRBV28 and TRBJ1-4; 7 bases match TRBD1. The sequenced sample consisted of PBMCs or T cells enriched from blood (not recorded which). This clonotype originated in a woman aged 18-30 years with acute COVID-19. The CDR3, as DNA: TGTGCCAGCAGTTTTGGGACAGAGTATAATGAAAAACTGTTTTTT. As protein: CASSFGTEYNEKLFF.